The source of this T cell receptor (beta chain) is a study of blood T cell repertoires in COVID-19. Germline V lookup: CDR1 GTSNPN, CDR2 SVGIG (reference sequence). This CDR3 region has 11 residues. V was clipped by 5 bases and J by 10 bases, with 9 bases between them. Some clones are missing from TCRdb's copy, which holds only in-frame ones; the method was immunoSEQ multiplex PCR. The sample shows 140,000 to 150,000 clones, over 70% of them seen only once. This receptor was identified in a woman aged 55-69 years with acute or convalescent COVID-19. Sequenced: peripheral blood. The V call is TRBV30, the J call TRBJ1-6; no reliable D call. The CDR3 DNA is TGTGCCTGGGCCGCGGCCTCACCCCTCCACTTT. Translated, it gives CAWAAASPLHF.